The rows below give T cell receptor beta chains drawn from one sample of a study of Ad26.COV2.S vaccination and SARS-CoV-2 variants. Data came from immunoSEQ multiplex PCR; TCRdb stores just in-frame clones and leaves some out. The sample records over 400,000 clones, 90% being singletons. This material consisted of peripheral blood, taken in a trial of Ad26.COV2.S vaccine versus placebo. All receptors come from a person between 18 and 59 years old who received the Ad26.COV2.S COVID-19 vaccine or a placebo. Both conserved end residues are part of each CDR3. A D gene is named only where the DNA matches it firmly. Clone size is shown for a subset of rows, as once, few, many or a class of expanded clone.

D | J | V | size | CDR3 | DNA
. | TRBJ2-7 | TRBV7-9 | . | CASSLNLYEQYF | TGTGCCAGCAGCTTAAATCTCTACGAGCAGTACTTC
TRBD1 | TRBJ2-1 | TRBV6-2/TRBV6-3 | once | CASSYRAGGDEQFF | TGTGCCAGCAGTTACAGGGCAGGGGGCGATGAGCAGTTCTTC
. | TRBJ1-1 | TRBV15 | . | CATRGGPSQVLHTEAFF | TGTGCCACCAGAGGGGGACCAAGCCAGGTTCTTCACACTGAAGCTTTCTTT
. | TRBJ2-3 | TRBV18 | . | CASSPERDTQYF | TGTGCCAGCTCACCAGAGAGGGATACGCAGTATTTT
TRBD2 | TRBJ2-7 | TRBV13 | . | CASSGRMAGGPYEQYF | TGTGCCAGCAGCGGCCGGATGGCGGGAGGGCCTTACGAGCAGTACTTC
. | TRBJ2-2 | TRBV6-5 | . | CASRRSGELFF | TGTGCCAGCAGGCGATCCGGGGAGCTGTTTTTT
. | TRBJ2-5 | TRBV3-1/TRBV3-2 | . | CASSQEWGRTQYF | TGTGCCAGCAGCCAAGAGTGGGGGCGGACCCAGTACTTC
. | TRBJ1-1 | TRBV7-2 | . | CASSYGGGTEAFF | TGTGCCAGCAGCTACGGGGGGGGCACTGAAGCTTTCTTT
TRBD2 | TRBJ2-7 | TRBV29-1 | . | CSVEDRAGGREQYF | TGCAGCGTTGAAGATAGGGCGGGAGGCCGAGAGCAGTACTTC
. | TRBJ2-3 | TRBV19 | . | CASSPGLATDTQYF | TGTGCCAGTAGTCCAGGGCTAGCCACAGATACGCAGTATTTT
TRBD1 | TRBJ2-2 | TRBV24-1 | . | CATSSGGGGELFF | TGTGCCACCAGTTCAGGGGGCGGCGGGGAGCTGTTTTTT
. | TRBJ1-5 | TRBV7-2 | . | CASSFPGNQPQHF | TGTGCCAGCAGCTTTCCGGGCAATCAGCCCCAGCATTTT
TRBD1 | TRBJ2-5 | TRBV28 | . | CASELTDRGRETQYF | TGTGCCAGCGAACTAACGGACAGGGGGCGCGAGACCCAGTACTTC
. | TRBJ1-6 | TRBV7-2 | few | CASLQAQTYNSPLHF | TGTGCCAGCTTACAGGCGCAGACCTATAATTCACCCCTCCACTTT
TRBD1 | TRBJ2-3 | TRBV15 | . | CATIQDRVPDTQYF | TGTGCCACCATCCAGGACAGGGTCCCAGATACGCAGTATTTT
TRBD1 | TRBJ2-4 | TRBV9 | . | CASSPDPQGAGNIQYF | TGTGCCAGCAGCCCCGACCCTCAGGGGGCTGGAAACATTCAGTACTTC
TRBD2 | TRBJ2-2 | TRBV2 | . | CASSEVRGAGELFF | TGTGCCAGCAGTGAAGTCCGGGGGGCCGGGGAGCTGTTTTTT
. | TRBJ2-3 | TRBV28 | . | CASSSVVRDFTDTQYF | TGTGCCAGCAGTAGTGTCGTCAGGGACTTCACAGATACGCAGTATTTT
TRBD2 | TRBJ2-1 | TRBV28 | . | CASSLSGLAGLYNEQFF | TGTGCCAGCAGTTTGTCCGGCCTAGCGGGCCTCTACAATGAGCAGTTCTTC
TRBD2 | TRBJ2-1 | TRBV5-1 | . | CASSLVSSGRPNEQFF | TGCGCCAGCAGCTTGGTGTCTAGCGGGAGACCGAATGAGCAGTTCTTC
. | TRBJ1-2 | TRBV12-3/TRBV12-4 | . | CASSFLWGGYTF | TGTGCCAGCAGTTTTTTATGGGGTGGCTACACCTTC
. | TRBJ2-5 | TRBV4-1 | once | CASSQDLKETQYF | TGCGCCAGCAGCCAAGATCTGAAAGAGACCCAGTACTTC
. | TRBJ1-6 | TRBV7-9 | . | CASSFAGRASPLHF | TGTGCCAGCAGCTTCGCGGGCAGGGCTTCACCCCTCCACTTT
TRBD1 | TRBJ2-1 | TRBV28 | once | CASSFNGQGIGEQFF | TGTGCCAGCAGTTTCAATGGACAGGGGATAGGGGAGCAGTTCTTC
. | TRBJ1-1 | TRBV30 | . | CAWSSGDKAFF | TGTGCCTGGAGTTCCGGAGATAAGGCTTTCTTT
TRBD1 | TRBJ2-2 | TRBV5-1 | . | CASSLGQGGTGELFF | TGCGCCAGCAGCTTGGGACAGGGCGGCACCGGGGAGCTGTTTTTT
TRBD1 | TRBJ1-5 | TRBV5-8 | . | CASSSGGSNQPQHF | TGTGCCAGCAGTTCAGGGGGCAGCAATCAGCCCCAGCATTTT
. | TRBJ2-1 | TRBV5-1 | . | CASSLEAVAYNEQFF | TGCGCCAGCAGCTTGGAAGCTGTCGCCTACAATGAGCAGTTCTTC
TRBD2 | TRBJ2-3 | TRBV5-1 | . | CASSIPGTSGSDTQYF | TGCGCCAGCAGCATCCCCGGGACTAGCGGTTCAGATACGCAGTATTTT
. | TRBJ2-3 | TRBV7-6 | . | CASSPGTPSADTQYF | TGTGCCAGCAGTCCCGGGACTCCGAGCGCAGATACGCAGTATTTT
. | TRBJ2-2 | TRBV30 | . | CAWSSGPGELFF | TGTGCCTGGAGTTCGGGGCCCGGGGAGCTGTTTTTT
TRBD1 | TRBJ1-2 | TRBV2 | . | CASSEAGQRIYGYTF | TGTGCCAGCAGTGAAGCGGGACAGAGAATCTATGGCTACACCTTC
. | TRBJ1-2 | TRBV7-9 | . | CASSLAGSQETRGYTF | TGTGCCAGCAGCTTAGCAGGCTCCCAGGAGACCAGGGGCTACACCTTC
TRBD2 | TRBJ2-1 | TRBV7-6 | . | CASSPSGLVSYNEQFF | TGTGCCAGCAGCCCGTCAGGACTAGTCTCCTACAATGAGCAGTTCTTC
TRBD1 | TRBJ2-5 | TRBV18 | . | CASSTTDRGTETQYF | TGTGCCAGCTCGACGACGGACAGGGGGACGGAGACCCAGTACTTC
TRBD2 | TRBJ2-3 | TRBV9 | . | CASSVAGLAGLTDTQYF | TGTGCCAGCAGCGTAGCCGGGTTAGCGGGATTGACAGATACGCAGTATTTT
TRBD2 | TRBJ2-5 | TRBV18 | . | CASSPSGGVAETQYF | TGTGCCAGCTCACCATCGGGGGGGGTTGCGGAGACCCAGTACTTC
TRBD2 | TRBJ2-1 | TRBV4-2 | . | CASSQDDVREEGNEQFF | TGTGCCAGCAGCCAAGATGACGTCCGGGAGGAGGGCAATGAGCAGTTCTTC
TRBD1 | TRBJ2-2 | TRBV5-4 | . | CASSLNRQGSGELFF | TGTGCCAGCAGCTTGAATCGACAGGGATCCGGGGAGCTGTTTTTT
TRBD2 | TRBJ2-3 | TRBV27 | . | CASSFSVGRADTQYF | TGTGCCAGCAGTTTCTCTGTCGGGAGGGCAGATACGCAGTATTTT
TRBD2 | TRBJ2-7 | TRBV28 | . | CASRGDYRSYEQYF | TGTGCCAGCAGGGGGGACTACCGATCCTACGAGCAGTACTTC